This T cell receptor beta chain was obtained from a study of blood T cell repertoires in COVID-19. Study-level information: Whether acute or convalescent, the COVID-19 samples came from the United States, Italy and Spain. Sources were T cells, B-cell-depleted T cells, or PBMCs; the material itself was cDNA or gDNA.

V dropped 1 base and J dropped 8 bases, with 14 bases sitting between them. The CDR3 has 14 amino acids. From germline, CDR1 is LNHNV and CDR2 YYDKDF (reference sequence). Original processing methods: Amplification of reference gene primers provided the estimated nucleated cell counts. The repertoire was sequenced with immunoSEQ multiplex PCR; TCRdb's copy has only in-frame clones and lacks some. That table supplies the V and J calls and clone size; D and trimming were determined from the DNA. The repertoire holds roughly 190,000 clones, with 84% as singletons. Material: peripheral blood. The chain recombines TRBV15 with TRBJ1-2; D may be TRBD1 (6 bases). The TCR originated in a woman aged 70-85 years with active or convalescent COVID-19. This CDR3 is CATSRVSGGSGYTF. DNA of the CDR3: TGTGCCACCAGCAGAGTCTCGGGGGGCAGCGGCTACACCTTC.